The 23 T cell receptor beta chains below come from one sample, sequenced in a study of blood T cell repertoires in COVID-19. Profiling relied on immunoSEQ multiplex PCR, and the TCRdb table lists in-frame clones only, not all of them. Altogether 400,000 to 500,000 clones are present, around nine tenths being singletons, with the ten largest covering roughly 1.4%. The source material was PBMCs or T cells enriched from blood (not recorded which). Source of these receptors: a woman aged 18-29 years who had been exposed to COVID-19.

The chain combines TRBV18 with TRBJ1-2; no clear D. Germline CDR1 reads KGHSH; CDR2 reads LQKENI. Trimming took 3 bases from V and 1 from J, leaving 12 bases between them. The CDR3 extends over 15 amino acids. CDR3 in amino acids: CASSPTKHSNYGYTF. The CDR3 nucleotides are TGTGCCAGCTCACCGACTAAACATAGTAACTATGGCTACACCTTC.

The CDR3 loop reads CASSLSSTGGANYGYTF. CDR3 nucleotide sequence: TGTGCCAGCAGTTTATCTTCCACAGGGGGCGCTAACTATGGCTACACCTTC. The rearrangement links TRBV27 to TRBJ1-2; 9 bases align to TRBD1. Losses at the gene ends were 0 bases for V and 0 bases for J; bases not matched to a gene: 5. The CDR3 sequence is 17 residues long. Germline assignment: CDR1 MNHEY and CDR2 SMNVEV (reference sequence).

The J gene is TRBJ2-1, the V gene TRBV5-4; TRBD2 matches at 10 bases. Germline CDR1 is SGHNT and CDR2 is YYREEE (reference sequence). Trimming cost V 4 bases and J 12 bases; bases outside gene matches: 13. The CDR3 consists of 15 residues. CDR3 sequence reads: CASSTGTSAAGGQFF. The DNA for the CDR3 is TGTGCCAGCAGCACCGGGACTAGCGCCGCCGGGGGGCAGTTCTTC.

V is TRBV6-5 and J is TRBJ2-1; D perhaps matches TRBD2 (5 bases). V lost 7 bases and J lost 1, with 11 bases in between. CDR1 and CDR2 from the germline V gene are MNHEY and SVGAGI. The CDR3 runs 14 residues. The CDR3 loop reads CASISGVSYNEQFF. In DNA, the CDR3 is TGTGCCAGCATTTCCGGGGTTTCCTACAATGAGCAGTTCTTC.

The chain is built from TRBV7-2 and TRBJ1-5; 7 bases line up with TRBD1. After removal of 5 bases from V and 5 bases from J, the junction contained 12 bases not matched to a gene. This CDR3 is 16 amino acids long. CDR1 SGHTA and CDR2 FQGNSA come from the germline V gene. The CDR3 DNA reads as TGTGCCAGCAGCATGGGACAGCCCGCGAAATATCAGCCCCAGCATTTT. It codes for CASSMGQPAKYQPQHF.

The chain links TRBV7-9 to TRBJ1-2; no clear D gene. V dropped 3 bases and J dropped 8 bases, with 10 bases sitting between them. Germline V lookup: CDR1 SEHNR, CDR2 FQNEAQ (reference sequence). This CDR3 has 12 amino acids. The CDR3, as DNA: TGTGCCAGCAGCTTGGAGGGTTGGGGCTACACCTTC. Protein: CASSLEGWGYTF.

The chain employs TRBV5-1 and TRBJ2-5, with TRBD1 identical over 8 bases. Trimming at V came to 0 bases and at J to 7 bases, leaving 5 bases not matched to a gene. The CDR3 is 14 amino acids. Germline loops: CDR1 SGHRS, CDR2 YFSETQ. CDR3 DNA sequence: TGCGCCAGCAGCTTGGAAACAGGGGGTACGACCCAGTACTTC. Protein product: CASSLETGGTTQYF.

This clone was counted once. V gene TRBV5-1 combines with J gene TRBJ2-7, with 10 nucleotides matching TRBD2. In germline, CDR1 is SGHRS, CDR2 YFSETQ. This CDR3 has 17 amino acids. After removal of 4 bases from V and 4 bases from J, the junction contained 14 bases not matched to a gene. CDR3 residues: CASSPKHLAGVLYEQYF. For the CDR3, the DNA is TGCGCCAGCAGCCCAAAACACCTAGCGGGAGTCTTGTACGAGCAGTACTTC.

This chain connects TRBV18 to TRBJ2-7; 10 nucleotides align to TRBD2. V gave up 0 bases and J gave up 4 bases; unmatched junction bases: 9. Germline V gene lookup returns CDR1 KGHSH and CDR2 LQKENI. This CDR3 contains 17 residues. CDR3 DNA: TGTGCCAGCTCACCACCGGGGAAACTAGCGGGGTTTTACGAGCAGTACTTC. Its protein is CASSPPGKLAGFYEQYF.

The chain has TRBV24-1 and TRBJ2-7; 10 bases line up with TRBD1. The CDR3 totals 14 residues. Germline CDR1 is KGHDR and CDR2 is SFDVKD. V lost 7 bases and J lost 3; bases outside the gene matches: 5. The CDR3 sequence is CATSGTGAVYEQYF. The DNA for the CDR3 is TGTGCCACCAGCGGGACAGGGGCAGTCTACGAGCAGTACTTC.

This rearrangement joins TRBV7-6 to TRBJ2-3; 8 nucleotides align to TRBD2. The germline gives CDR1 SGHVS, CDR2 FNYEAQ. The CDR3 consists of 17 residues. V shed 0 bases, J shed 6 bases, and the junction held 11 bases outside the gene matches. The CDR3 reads CASSLAPAGGPADTQYF. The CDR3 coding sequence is TGTGCCAGCAGCTTAGCGCCGGCGGGGGGTCCAGCGGATACGCAGTATTTT.

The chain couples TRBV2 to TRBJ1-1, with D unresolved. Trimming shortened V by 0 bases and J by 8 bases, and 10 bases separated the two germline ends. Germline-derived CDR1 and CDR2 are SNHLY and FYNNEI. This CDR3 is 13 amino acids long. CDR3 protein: CASSEAVRSEAFF. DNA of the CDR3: TGTGCCAGCAGTGAAGCTGTGCGCTCCGAAGCTTTCTTT.

The CDR3 DNA follows: TGTGCCAGCAGCCAAGAGTCCCGGGACAGGGGGCACCCCTACGAGCAGTACTTC. Its protein product is CASSQESRDRGHPYEQYF. The chain is built from TRBV3-1 (or the pseudogene TRBV3-2) and TRBJ2-7; 12 bases are a match to TRBD1. J was trimmed by 2 bases and V by 0 bases; bases with no gene match: 8. The germline V gene has CDR1 LGHDT and CDR2 YNNKEL (reference sequence). The CDR3 is 18 amino acids.

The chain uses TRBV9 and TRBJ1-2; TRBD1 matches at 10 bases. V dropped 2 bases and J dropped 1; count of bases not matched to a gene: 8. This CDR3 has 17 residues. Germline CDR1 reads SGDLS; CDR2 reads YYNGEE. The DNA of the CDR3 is TGTGCCAGCAGCGTTGGGGGGACAGGGGAAAATAACTATGGCTACACCTTC. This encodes CASSVGGTGENNYGYTF. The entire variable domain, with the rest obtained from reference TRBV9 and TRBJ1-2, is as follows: DSGVTQTPKHLITATGQRVTLRCSPRSGDLSVYWYQQSLDQGLQFLIQYYNGEERAKGNILERFSAQQFPDLHSELNLSSLELGDSALYFCASSVGGTGENNYGYTFGSGTRLTVV.

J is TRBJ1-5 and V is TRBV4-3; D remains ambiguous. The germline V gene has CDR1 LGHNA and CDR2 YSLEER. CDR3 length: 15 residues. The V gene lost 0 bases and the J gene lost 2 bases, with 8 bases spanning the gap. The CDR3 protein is CASSQDWQGNQPQHF. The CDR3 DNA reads TGCGCCAGCAGCCAAGATTGGCAGGGCAATCAGCCCCAGCATTTT.

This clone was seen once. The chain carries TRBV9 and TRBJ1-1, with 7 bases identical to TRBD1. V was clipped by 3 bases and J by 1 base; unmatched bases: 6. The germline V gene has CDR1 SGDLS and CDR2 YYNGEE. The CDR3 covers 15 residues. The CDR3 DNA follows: TGTGCCAGCAGCGCCTTCGACAGGGAGAACACTGAAGCTTTCTTT. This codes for CASSAFDRENTEAFF. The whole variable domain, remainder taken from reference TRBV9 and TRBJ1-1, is DSGVTQTPKHLITATGQRVTLRCSPRSGDLSVYWYQQSLDQGLQFLIQYYNGEERAKGNILERFSAQQFPDLHSELNLSSLELGDSALYFCASSAFDRENTEAFFGQGTRLTVV.

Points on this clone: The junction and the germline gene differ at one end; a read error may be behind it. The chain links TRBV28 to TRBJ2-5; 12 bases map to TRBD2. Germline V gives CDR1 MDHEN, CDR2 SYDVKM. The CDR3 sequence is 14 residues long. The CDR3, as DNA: TGTGCCAGCAAGACTAGCGGGAGTAGCCAGACCCAATACTTC. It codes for CASKTSGSSQTQYF.

The chain's CDR3 is CSARGTEAFF. CDR3 bases: TGCAGTGCTAGAGGGACAGAAGCTTTCTTT. The J gene is TRBJ1-1, the V gene TRBV20-1; D possibly corresponds to TRBD1 (5 bases). Germline CDR1 DFQATT, CDR2 SNEGSKA (reference sequence). V was trimmed by 1 base and J by 8 bases, leaving 5 bases between them. CDR3 length: 10 residues.

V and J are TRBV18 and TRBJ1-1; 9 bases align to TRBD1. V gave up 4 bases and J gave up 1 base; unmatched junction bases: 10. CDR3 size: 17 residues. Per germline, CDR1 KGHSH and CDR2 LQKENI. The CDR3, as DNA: TGTGCCAGCTCACGCGGCCTATTACAGGGGGCGAACACTGAAGCTTTCTTT. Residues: CASSRGLLQGANTEAFF.

The CDR3 coding sequence is TGTGCCAGCAGCCGAGAATGGACAGGGCCTGCAACTAATGAAAAACTGTTTTTT. Amino acids: CASSREWTGPATNEKLFF. The rearrangement uses TRBV6-2 or TRBV6-3 and TRBJ1-4; 8 nucleotides agree with TRBD1. With 6 bases clipped from V and 0 bases from J, the junction kept 12 bases outside the gene matches. The length of the CDR3 is 18 residues. Germline V gene lookup returns CDR1 MNHEY and CDR2 SVGEGT.

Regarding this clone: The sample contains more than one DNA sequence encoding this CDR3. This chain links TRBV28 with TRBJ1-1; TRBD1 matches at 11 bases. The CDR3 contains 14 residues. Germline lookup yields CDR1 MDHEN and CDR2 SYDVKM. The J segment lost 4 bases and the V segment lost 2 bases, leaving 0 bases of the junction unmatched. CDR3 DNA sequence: TGTGCCAGCAGTTTAGGGACAGGGGGCACTGAAGCTTTCTTT. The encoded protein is CASSLGTGGTEAFF.

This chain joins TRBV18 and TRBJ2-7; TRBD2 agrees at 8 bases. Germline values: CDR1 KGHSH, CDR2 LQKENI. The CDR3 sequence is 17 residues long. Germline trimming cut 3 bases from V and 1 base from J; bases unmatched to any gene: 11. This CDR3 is CASSPLAGSLGSYEQYF. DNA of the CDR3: TGTGCCAGCTCACCGCTAGCGGGCAGCTTAGGATCCTACGAGCAGTACTTC.

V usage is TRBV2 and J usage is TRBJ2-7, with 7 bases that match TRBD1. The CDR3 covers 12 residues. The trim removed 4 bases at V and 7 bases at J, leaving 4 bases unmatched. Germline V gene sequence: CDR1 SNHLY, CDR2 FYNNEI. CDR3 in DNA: TGTGCCAGCAGTGGGGACAGCAGGGAGCAGTACTTC. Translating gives CASSGDSREQYF.